Included here is one TCR beta chain sequence, with context. The antigen is not known. Profiling relied on immunoSEQ multiplex PCR, and the TCRdb table lists in-frame clones only, not all of them. This sample has some 290,000 clones, with just under 85% found just once. The data originate from a study of Ad26.COV2.S vaccination and SARS-CoV-2 variants. The treatment was: approximately 18 received Ad26.COV2.S at low or high dose, single or two shots; 5 received placebo; per-sample allocation not given. Collection of the samples took place on day 63 after the first injection of vaccine or placebo. Spike of the Wuhan-strain SARS-CoV-2 was expressed by an Ad26 vector, which formed the vaccine. Study-wide points: Quantification of TCR breadth and depth may have yielded underestimates of total T cell responses.

The sequence derives from a person aged 18-60 years who received the Ad26.COV2.S COVID-19 vaccine or a placebo. The source material was peripheral blood, sampled in a trial of Ad26.COV2.S vaccine versus placebo.

In DNA, the CDR3 is TGTGCCAGCAGCGGGGGAGGAAACAATCAGCCCCAGCATTTT. Translated, it gives CASSGGGNNQPQHF. The chain joins TRBV5-5 to TRBJ1-5; TRBD1 is a possible D gene (5 bases). Germline V gene data show CDR1 as SGHKS and CDR2 as YYEKEE (reference sequence). Trimming removed 4 bases from V and 3 bases from J, with 11 bases in between. CDR3 length equals 14 residues.